A single sample is the source of the 24 T cell receptor beta chains below, sequenced in a study of cytomegalovirus exposure and HLA in healthy donors (dated 2017 in TCRdb). Library method: the immunoSEQ multiplex PCR assay. The multiplex PCR relied on a mix of 60 forward primers for TCR Vbeta segments and 13 reverse primers for TCR Jbeta segments. TCRdb limited this immuneACCESS table to in-frame rearrangements with V and J called. A share of clones is missing; checked studies link under half to unresolved V genes, and the rest is unexplained. The table of this sample itemizes 65,000 to 80,000 clones. The top ten hold roughly 8% of the sample. The source material was PBMCs. Receptor source: a female donor in good health and CMV-seropositive.

This chain uses TRBV10-3 with TRBJ1-5; D is possibly TRBD1 (5 bases). The V gene's germline CDR1 is ENHRY and CDR2 SYGVKD. Between the trimmed V and J ends, which lost 2 bases and 7 bases, there was a span of 12 bases. CDR3 length: 14 amino acids. CDR3 sequence reads: CAISEGARRQPQHF. The CDR3 DNA reads TGTGCCATCAGTGAGGGGGCCCGGCGGCAGCCCCAGCATTTT.

The chain links TRBV18 to TRBJ1-6; a weak D match, TRBD1 (5 bases). This CDR3 spans 13 amino acids. Germline CDR1 is KGHSH and CDR2 is LQKENI. The ends were cut back, 6 bases at V and 10 bases at J, with 13 bases in the middle. This CDR3 is CASSQDNRSPLHF. The CDR3 DNA reads as TGTGCCAGCTCGCAGGACAATCGGTCACCCCTCCACTTT.

The V and J genes are TRBV6-1 and TRBJ1-5, with 7 bases that match TRBD1. V lost 6 bases, J lost 4 bases, and 3 bases stayed unmatched. The CDR3 extends over 13 amino acids. From germline, CDR1 is MNHNS and CDR2 SASEGT. CDR3 amino acids: CASRGTANQPQHF. The DNA for the CDR3 is TGTGCCAGCAGGGGGACAGCTAATCAGCCCCAGCATTTT.

The chain recombines TRBV6-5 with TRBJ2-1; TRBD2 might be the D (6 bases). The CDR3 has 15 amino acids. Per germline, CDR1 MNHEY and CDR2 SVGAGI. V was cut by 2 bases and J by 4 bases, with 12 bases left in between. CDR3 loop: CASSYVEGNYNEQFF. The CDR3 bases are TGTGCCAGCAGTTACGTGGAGGGGAATTACAATGAGCAGTTCTTC.

The chain carries TRBV6-6 and TRBJ2-5, with D perhaps matching TRBD2 (6 bases). With 6 bases removed from V and 3 bases from J, the gap between germline ends came to 11 bases. Germline V gene lookup returns CDR1 MNHNY and CDR2 SVGAGI (reference sequence). The length of the CDR3 is 13 residues. The CDR3 sequence: CASRTREKETQYF. The CDR3 DNA sequence: TGTGCCAGCAGGACTAGGGAAAAAGAGACCCAGTACTTC.

V is TRBV5-1 and J is TRBJ2-2, with D perhaps TRBD1 (6 bases). Germline V gene sequence: CDR1 SGHRS, CDR2 YFSETQ. The length of the CDR3 is 14 residues. The V gene lost 4 bases and the J gene lost 4 bases, with 11 bases spanning the gap. The CDR3 sequence: CASSETGLTGELFF. The CDR3 DNA follows: TGCGCCAGCAGCGAGACAGGCCTCACCGGGGAGCTGTTTTTT.

The V gene is TRBV6-5, the J gene TRBJ2-7, with D perhaps TRBD2 (5 bases). V was trimmed by 7 bases and J by 7 bases, leaving 11 bases between them. The germline V gene has CDR1 MNHEY and CDR2 SVGAGI. This CDR3 contains 11 residues. The CDR3 nucleotides are TGTGCCAGCAAGGCGGGCCGTGAGCAGTACTTC. It is translated as CASKAGREQYF.

This sequence joins TRBV5-6 and TRBJ2-2; tentative D call: TRBD1 (6 bases). The CDR3 totals 16 residues. Germline CDR1 SGHDT, CDR2 YYEEEE. Trimming pared 5 bases from V and 0 bases from J, leaving 14 bases between. The CDR3: CASSPWGRSNTGELFF. As DNA, the CDR3 is TGTGCCAGCAGTCCGTGGGGGCGGTCGAACACCGGGGAGCTGTTTTTT.

The V call is TRBV18, the J call TRBJ2-7; D might be TRBD2 (5 bases). The germline V gene has CDR1 KGHSH and CDR2 LQKENI. The V gene lost 0 bases and the J gene lost 5 bases, with 17 bases spanning the gap. The CDR3 consists of 16 residues. CDR3 nucleotides: TGTGCCAGCTCACCACCAGTCCGGGGAGTTGAAGACGAGCAGTACTTC. Translated: CASSPPVRGVEDEQYF. Looking up the rest from reference TRBV18 and TRBJ2-7 gives the full variable domain: NAGVMQNPRHLVRRRGQEARLRCSPMKGHSHVYWYRQLPEEGLKFMVYLQKENIIDESGMPKERFSAEFPKEGPSILRIQQVVRGDSAAYFCASSPPVRGVEDEQYFGPGTRLTVT.

The chain links TRBV6-6 to TRBJ2-7; 9 bases agree with TRBD1. Germline V CDR1 and CDR2: MNHNY, SVGAGI (reference sequence). The V gene end was trimmed by 7 bases and the J gene end by 0 bases; junction bases not matched to a gene: 7. CDR3 length: 15 amino acids. The CDR3 nucleotides are TGTGCCAGCATCCCAGGACAGGGGAGCTCCTACGAGCAGTACTTC. Amino acid sequence: CASIPGQGSSYEQYF.

The rearrangement uses TRBV4-2 and TRBJ2-1, with TRBD2 matching 9 bases. Per germline, CDR1 LGHNA and CDR2 YNFKEQ. The CDR3 loop spans 15 amino acids. V dropped 4 bases and J dropped 5; count of bases not matched to a gene: 6. CDR3 sequence (DNA): TGTGCCAGCAGCCCCCAATTAGCGGGAGACAATGAGCAGTTCTTC. Encoded protein: CASSPQLAGDNEQFF.

The chain combines TRBV9 with TRBJ1-1; the match to TRBD1 covers 7 bases. V gave up 0 bases and J gave up 7 bases; unmatched junction bases: 3. Germline V CDR1 and CDR2: SGDLS, YYNGEE. The CDR3 sequence is 13 residues long. The CDR3 nucleotides read TGTGCCAGCAGCGTAGTGAGGGACAGTGAAGCTTTCTTT. Amino acids: CASSVVRDSEAFF. Based on the CDR3 plus reference TRBV9 and TRBJ1-1, the full variable domain is DSGVTQTPKHLITATGQRVTLRCSPRSGDLSVYWYQQSLDQGLQFLIQYYNGEERAKGNILERFSAQQFPDLHSELNLSSLELGDSALYFCASSVVRDSEAFFGQGTRLTVV.

The J gene is TRBJ2-2, the V gene TRBV30; TRBD2 agrees at 8 bases. V lost 3 bases and J lost 0; bases outside the gene matches: 15. The CDR3 is 19 residues long. Germline V gene data show CDR1 as GTSNPN and CDR2 as SVGIG (reference sequence). The CDR3 DNA reads TGTGCCTGGAGGAGGACTGGGCTAGCGGGTGCCGCGAACACCGGGGAGCTGTTTTTT. This gives the protein CAWRRTGLAGAANTGELFF.

The chain couples TRBV7-9 to TRBJ2-1, with 8 positions matching TRBD2. The CDR3 runs 16 residues. CDR1 and CDR2 from the germline V gene are SEHNR and FQNEAQ (reference sequence). V trimming: 5 bases; J trimming: 2 bases; junction bases outside the gene matches: 8. CDR3 loop: CASSPMRGATYNEQFF. The CDR3 bases are TGTGCCAGCAGCCCAATGCGGGGGGCCACCTACAATGAGCAGTTCTTC.

The gene calls are TRBV15 and TRBJ1-4; the D gene is possibly TRBD1 (6 bases). Germline V gives CDR1 LNHNV, CDR2 YYDKDF (reference sequence). Trimming took off 1 base at V and 8 bases at J, with 20 bases between the two ends. This CDR3 is built from 17 residues. The CDR3 region is CATSRVTGSGRGEKLFF. The CDR3 DNA is TGTGCCACCAGCAGAGTAACAGGGAGCGGTAGAGGAGAAAAACTGTTTTTT.

The chain employs TRBV27 and TRBJ2-1, with D possibly matching TRBD1 (6 bases). Germline V gene sequence: CDR1 MNHEY, CDR2 SMNVEV (reference sequence). The CDR3 extends over 15 amino acids. Trimming removed 4 bases at V and 9 bases at J, with 19 bases between. In nucleotides, the CDR3 is TGTGCCAGCAGTTCCGGGACAATTAGGGGCATTGAGCAGTTCTTC. As protein: CASSSGTIRGIEQFF.

This chain connects TRBV15 to TRBJ1-1, with a possible D match to TRBD1 (5 bases). The length of the CDR3 is 12 residues. Trimming shortened V by 0 bases and J by 10 bases, and 9 bases separated the two germline ends. In germline, CDR1 is LNHNV, CDR2 YYDKDF (reference sequence). The CDR3 nucleotides read TGTGCCACCAGCAGAGATGACAGTGGAGCTTTCTTT. Translation: CATSRDDSGAFF.

The chain joins TRBV5-1 to TRBJ2-2; 8 bases are a match to TRBD1. This CDR3 is 16 amino acids long. CDR1 and CDR2 (germline): SGHRS, YFSETQ. The ends lost 4 bases at V and 2 bases at J; junction bases unmatched: 7. The CDR3 loop is CASSIGQGTNTGELFF. DNA for the CDR3: TGCGCCAGCAGCATTGGACAGGGCACCAACACCGGGGAGCTGTTTTTT.

The gene calls are TRBV6-6 and TRBJ2-1; 7 bases match TRBD2. Germline CDR1 and CDR2: MNHNY and SVGAGI (reference sequence). The junction had 3 bases not matched to a gene; V was cut back by 0 bases and J by 1 base. The CDR3 is 16 amino acids. The CDR3 spells CASSYSSGGSYNEQFF. The CDR3 DNA reads as TGTGCCAGCAGTTACTCATCGGGGGGTTCCTACAATGAGCAGTTCTTC.

This chain uses TRBV7-2 with TRBJ1-5; D is possibly TRBD1 (6 bases). V lost 1 base and J 3 bases, leaving 7 bases between the germline ends. The CDR3 consists of 14 residues. Germline V gene data show CDR1 as SGHTA and CDR2 as FQGNSA. CDR3 sequence: CASSLGTANQPQHF. The CDR3 nucleotides read TGTGCCAGCAGCTTAGGGACAGCCAATCAGCCCCAGCATTTT.

The V gene is TRBV19, the J gene TRBJ2-5; possible D gene TRBD1, 6 bases. Germline lookup yields CDR1 LNHDA and CDR2 SQIVND (reference sequence). V lost 10 bases, J lost 2 bases, and 11 bases lay in between. The CDR3 spans 12 residues. Here the CDR3 reads CATGQGQETQYF. CDR3 bases: TGTGCCACGGGACAAGGACAAGAGACCCAGTACTTC.

The V gene is TRBV18, the J gene TRBJ2-1, with 12 positions matching TRBD2. V lost 3 bases to trimming and J lost 4 bases; unmatched junction nucleotides: 10. Germline V gives CDR1 KGHSH, CDR2 LQKENI. The CDR3 loop spans 18 amino acids. The CDR3 reads CASSPFSVLAGGYNEQFF. In DNA, the CDR3 is TGTGCCAGCTCACCTTTCTCCGTCCTAGCGGGAGGGTACAATGAGCAGTTCTTC.

This chain links TRBV30 with TRBJ2-7; a weak D match, TRBD2 (7 bases). The CDR3 sequence is 16 residues long. The V end was cut by 0 bases, the J end by 3 bases, with 18 bases between. The germline gives CDR1 GTSNPN, CDR2 SVGIG (reference sequence). Here the CDR3 reads CAWSVRGAGRGYEQYF. As DNA, the CDR3 is TGTGCCTGGAGTGTACGGGGGGCGGGGCGGGGCTACGAGCAGTACTTC.

This sequence joins TRBV25-1 and TRBJ1-1; TRBD1 aligns across 9 bases. V lost 4 bases and J lost 5; bases outside the gene matches: 8. The CDR3 runs to 15 residues. The germline V gene encodes CDR1 MGHDK and CDR2 SYGVNS. The CDR3 sequence: CASSAQQGAQTEAFF. CDR3 bases: TGTGCCAGCAGTGCACAACAGGGGGCGCAGACTGAAGCTTTCTTT.